Listed below are T cell receptor beta chains from one sample, sequenced in a study of beta chain features in type 1 diabetes. Data came from immunoSEQ multiplex PCR; TCRdb stores just in-frame clones and leaves some out. The sample lists roughly 500,000 clones; 25% to 35% were seen once. The sequencing input was naive CD4+ T cells from blood. Receptors originate from a man aged 18 to 29 in good health. CDR3s include the opening cysteine and the closing phenylalanine or tryptophan. Fields, in order: D gene, V gene, CDR3 protein. A D gene is named only where the DNA matches it firmly.

d_gene: .
v_gene: TRBV14
CDR3aa: CASSQDRIPVQETQYF

d_gene: TRBD1
v_gene: TRBV4-2
CDR3aa: CASSRDRVPDTQYF

d_gene: TRBD2
v_gene: TRBV5-1
CDR3aa: CASSLPQGAGGTTDTQYF

d_gene: .
v_gene: TRBV29-1
CDR3aa: CSVETDMNTEAFF

d_gene: TRBD2
v_gene: TRBV2
CDR3aa: CASSGLAGSYNEQFF

d_gene: .
v_gene: TRBV9
CDR3aa: CASSVRPLAPGNEQFF

d_gene: .
v_gene: TRBV10-3
CDR3aa: CAISETGQTYEQYF

d_gene: .
v_gene: TRBV5-6
CDR3aa: CASSLDPRTDTQYF

d_gene: TRBD2
v_gene: TRBV5-1
CDR3aa: CASSLPTSGRGNEQFF

d_gene: .
v_gene: TRBV7-2
CDR3aa: CASSSEGGGTEAFF

d_gene: TRBD1
v_gene: TRBV9
CDR3aa: CASSARTGSNEKLFF

d_gene: TRBD1
v_gene: TRBV5-1
CDR3aa: CASSPSAGTGKNIQYF

d_gene: .
v_gene: TRBV30
CDR3aa: CAWSPGTYGYTF

d_gene: .
v_gene: TRBV7-3
CDR3aa: CASSSGRTSSYNEQFF

d_gene: .
v_gene: TRBV30
CDR3aa: CAWSVLRRAGNTIYF

d_gene: .
v_gene: TRBV7-9
CDR3aa: CASRHRDGGETQYF

d_gene: .
v_gene: TRBV15
CDR3aa: CATSRDRDTNYGYTF

d_gene: TRBD2
v_gene: TRBV29-1
CDR3aa: CSVGSGRNTGELFF

d_gene: TRBD2
v_gene: TRBV28
CDR3aa: CASSSAGTSDSYEQYF

d_gene: .
v_gene: TRBV7-2
CDR3aa: CASSLRPNEQFF